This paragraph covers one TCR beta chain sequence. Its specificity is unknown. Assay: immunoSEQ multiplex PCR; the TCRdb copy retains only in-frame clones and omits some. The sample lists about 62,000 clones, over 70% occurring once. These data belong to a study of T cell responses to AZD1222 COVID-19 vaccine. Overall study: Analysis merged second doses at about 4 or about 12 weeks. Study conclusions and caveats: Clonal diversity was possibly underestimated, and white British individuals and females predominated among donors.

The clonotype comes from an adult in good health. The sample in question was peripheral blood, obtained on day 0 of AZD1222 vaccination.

The CDR3: CASSPPELTNTEAFF. In DNA form, the CDR3 reads TGTGCCAGCTCACCTCCGGAACTTACGAACACTGAAGCTTTCTTT. The chain is built from TRBV18 and TRBJ1-1; D not certain. Between the trimmed V and J ends, which lost 3 bases and 1 base, there was a span of 12 bases. The germline gives CDR1 KGHSH, CDR2 LQKENI. The CDR3 is made up of 15 amino acids. The whole variable domain, remainder taken from reference TRBV18 and TRBJ1-1, is NAGVMQNPRHLVRRRGQEARLRCSPMKGHSHVYWYRQLPEEGLKFMVYLQKENIIDESGMPKERFSAEFPKEGPSILRIQQVVRGDSAAYFCASSPPELTNTEAFFGQGTRLTVV.